This T cell receptor (beta chain) was sequenced in a study of T cells in Graves' hyperthyroidism and ophthalmopathy. Notes on this clonotype: Its antigen is unidentified.

Researchers took RNA transcripts and amplified the TCR beta CDR3 regions from them. HTBI primers drove first-round RT-PCR of the TCR CDR3. TCRdb analysed the multiplex PCR reads with MiXCR anew, one entry per CDR3 protein. The sample has about 610,000 distinct CDR3 sequences, about 15% seen once. General study findings and limits: It was a median approximately 6 months before onset that the model predicted ophthalmopathy. Most clonotypes expanded in thyroid above 0.001 were likewise present in blood. Separation of ophthalmopathy from stable hyperthyroidism was achieved by a 13 V-J model.

Pregnant or lactating patients were excluded, as were those with uncontrolled infection or other autoimmune disease. V shed 4 bases and J 4 bases; nucleotides not matched to a gene: 6. The CDR3 runs 14 residues. Germline-derived CDR1 and CDR2 are LNHDA and SQIVND (reference sequence). The clonotype originates from a woman aged 40-49 years with Graves' ophthalmopathy. The sequenced sample consisted of blood. The chain has TRBV19 and TRBJ1-2; 7 bases agree with TRBD1. The CDR3 here is CASSRAGGGYGYTF. The CDR3 DNA follows: TGTGCCAGTAGTAGGGCAGGGGGTGGCTATGGCTACACCTTC.